What follows are 14 T cell receptor beta chains derived from one specimen sequenced in a study of CD8+ T cells in alopecia areata. Reverse transcribed after extraction, RNA yielded cDNA as the sequencing template. Only in-frame clones appear in the TCRdb table, and some are missing; sequencing was by immunoSEQ multiplex PCR. Of approximately 300,000 clones in the sample, about 62% are singletons; the top ten hold around 1.7%. The treatment denotes: oral pan-JAK inhibitor, 5-10 mg twice daily. The sequencing used CD4+ T cells sorted from blood, collected at week 24, from a patient treated with tofacitinib. These receptors originate from a human donor with alopecia areata.

This clone has a handful of counts. The chain carries TRBV15 and TRBJ2-3; tentatively, D is TRBD2 (6 bases). The V end lost 5 bases, the J end lost 4 bases, and 13 bases lay between the germline ends. The CDR3 extends over 14 amino acids. Germline lookup yields CDR1 LNHNV and CDR2 YYDKDF (reference sequence). The CDR3 sequence is CATSPATRADTQYF. The CDR3 DNA is TGTGCCACCAGCCCTGCGACTAGGGCAGATACGCAGTATTTT.

Here the CDR3 reads CASSYGQGADTQYF. CDR3 sequence (DNA): TGTGCCAGCAGCTACGGACAGGGGGCAGATACGCAGTATTTT. The V gene is TRBV7-2, the J gene TRBJ2-3; 10 bases fit TRBD1. V lost 4 bases, J lost 4 bases, and 2 bases stayed unmatched. The length of the CDR3 is 14 residues. Germline V gene sequence: CDR1 SGHTA, CDR2 FQGNSA. Full variable domain (rest looked up from reference TRBV7-2 and TRBJ2-3): GAGVSQSPSNKVTEKGKDVELRCDPISGHTALYWYRQSLGQGLEFLIYFQGNSAPDKSGLPSDRFSAERTGGSVSTLTIQRTQQEDSAVYLCASSYGQGADTQYFGPGTRLTVL.

This clone was seen a handful of times. The chain joins TRBV19 to TRBJ2-3, with D perhaps matching TRBD2 (6 bases). Germline CDR1 LNHDA, CDR2 SQIVND (reference sequence). The V and J ends lost 3 bases and 6 bases respectively, with 16 bases between them. The CDR3 is 15 residues long. The CDR3 sequence is CASSIRGLPPDTQYF. The CDR3 nucleotides are TGTGCCAGTAGTATCCGGGGACTCCCGCCGGATACGCAGTATTTT.

The CDR3 DNA reads as TGCGCCAGCAGCTTGGGACAGGGGTGGAGTGAAAAACTGTTTTTT. This encodes CASSLGQGWSEKLFF. The chain links TRBV5-1 to TRBJ1-4, with 8 positions matching TRBD1. Germline CDR1 is SGHRS and CDR2 is YFSETQ. The CDR3 contains 15 residues. V shed 0 bases and J 7 bases; nucleotides not matched to a gene: 5.

The chain is built from TRBV9 and TRBJ1-6, with D perhaps TRBD1 (5 bases). Germline CDR1 SGDLS, CDR2 YYNGEE. Trimming shortened V by 4 bases and J by 12 bases, and 23 bases separated the two germline ends. The length of the CDR3 is 16 residues. The CDR3 loop is CASSPRPEGQLGPLHF. For the CDR3, the DNA is TGTGCCAGCAGCCCCCGCCCGGAGGGGCAACTGGGACCCCTCCACTTT.

The rearrangement uses TRBV27 and TRBJ2-1; 8 nucleotides line up with TRBD1. The CDR3 runs 15 residues. Losses at the gene ends were 6 bases for V and 3 bases for J; bases not matched to a gene: 7. CDR1 is MNHEY, CDR2 SMNVEV, per germline (reference sequence). The CDR3 nucleotides are TGTGCCAGCAGCCCGGACAGGGAGAACTACAATGAGCAGTTCTTC. Encoded protein: CASSPDRENYNEQFF.

This chain connects TRBV2 to TRBJ1-1, with D uncertain. This CDR3 spans 13 amino acids. V was pared by 2 bases and J by 1 base, with 5 bases between. Germline CDR1 SNHLY, CDR2 FYNNEI. CDR3 nucleotide sequence: TGTGCCAGCAGTGAACAAGCGAACACTGAAGCTTTCTTT. Translating gives CASSEQANTEAFF. The full variable domain, completed using reference TRBV2 and TRBJ1-1, is EPEVTQTPSHQVTQMGQEVILRCVPISNHLYFYWYRQILGQKVEFLVSFYNNEISEKSEIFDDQFSVERPDGSNFTLKIRSTKLEDSAMYFCASSEQANTEAFFGQGTRLTVV.

This clone was detected a few times. The rearrangement uses TRBV28 and TRBJ1-2, with 8 bases fitting TRBD1. There are 14 residues in the CDR3. Germline CDR1 reads MDHEN; CDR2 reads SYDVKM. V shed 2 bases and J 8 bases; nucleotides not matched to a gene: 7. The CDR3 bases are TGTGCCAGCAGTTTAGGACAGGGTAGCAGGGGCTACACCTTC. Protein sequence: CASSLGQGSRGYTF.

V and J are TRBV28 and TRBJ2-7, with 9 bases lining up with TRBD1. The J segment lost 2 bases and the V segment lost 5 bases, leaving 7 bases of the junction unmatched. CDR3 size: 15 residues. CDR1 and CDR2 from the germline V gene are MDHEN and SYDVKM. In DNA form, the CDR3 reads TGTGCCAGCAGTCCTCGGGGACAGGGAACCTACGAGCAGTACTTC. Its translation: CASSPRGQGTYEQYF.

J is TRBJ2-2 and V is TRBV7-9; maybe TRBD1 (7 bases). CDR3 length: 15 amino acids. CDR1 is SEHNR and CDR2 is FQNEAQ in the germline V gene (reference sequence). Trimming cost V 4 bases and J 5 bases, with 14 bases left between them. The CDR3 nucleotides read TGTGCCAGCAGCTACGGAGGGGGCGAGACCGGGGAGCTGTTTTTT. Protein sequence: CASSYGGGETGELFF.

This clone was seen a single time. The chain recombines TRBV11-2 with TRBJ2-5, with 9 bases lining up with TRBD2. This CDR3 is built from 16 residues. Trimming took 7 bases from V and 4 from J; bases not matched to a gene: 13. CDR1 and CDR2 (germline): SGHAT, FQNNGV. The CDR3 protein is CASTLGGGAPGETQYF. For the CDR3, the DNA is TGTGCCAGCACCCTCGGCGGGGGGGCCCCGGGAGAGACCCAGTACTTC.

V is TRBV5-1 and J is TRBJ1-1; D not resolved. Between the trimmed V and J ends, which lost 4 bases and 0 bases, there was a span of 16 bases. Per the germline V gene, CDR1 is SGHRS and CDR2 is YFSETQ. The CDR3 has 16 residues. CDR3 coding DNA: TGCGCCAGCAGCCAACATCGGCAGGCCATGAACACTGAAGCTTTCTTT. Translating it yields CASSQHRQAMNTEAFF. The variable domain in full, completed from reference TRBV5-1 and TRBJ1-1, reads KAGVTQTPRYLIKTRGQQVTLSCSPISGHRSVSWYQQTPGQGLQFLFEYFSETQRNKGNFPGRFSGRQFSNSRSEMNVSTLELGDSALYLCASSQHRQAMNTEAFFGQGTRLTVV.

The V call is TRBV9, the J call TRBJ2-5; 15 bases line up with TRBD2. CDR1 is SGDLS and CDR2 is YYNGEE in the germline V gene. This CDR3 has 16 amino acids. J gave up 5 bases and V 8 bases, and 10 bases lay outside the gene matches. The CDR3 nucleotides read TGTGCCAGTACAGAGGGACTAGCGGGGGGCCGTGAGACCCAGTACTTC. Amino acids: CASTEGLAGGRETQYF.

The rearrangement links TRBV9 to TRBJ1-1; D call uncertain. From germline, CDR1 is SGDLS and CDR2 YYNGEE. The CDR3 contains 15 residues. Trimming left V 4 bases short and J 1 base short, with 14 bases between. In nucleotides, the CDR3 is TGTGCCAGCAGCCCAAGAGGACGGACGAACACTGAAGCTTTCTTT. Protein: CASSPRGRTNTEAFF.